A selection of T cell receptor beta chains follows, all from one sample in a study of T-cell reconstitution after alpha-beta-depleted transplantation in children. TCRdb independently ran MiXCR on the PCR reads; one entry per CDR3 protein. The data hold about 420,000 distinct CDR3 sequences, with roughly 10% observed a single time. The material was PBMCs from the stem cell graft donor, obtained from the stem cell graft. The origin of the receptors is a human donor who donated a stem cell graft to a child with acute myeloid leukemia. Both conserved end residues are part of each CDR3. The order of the fields is clone size, V gene, J gene, D gene, CDR3 DNA, CDR3 protein. D genes are given only for firm matches. Clone size is shown for a subset of rows, as once, few, many or a class of expanded clone.

abundance: .; v_gene: TRBV25-1; j_gene: TRBJ1-4; d_gene: .; CDR3nt: TGTGCCAGCAGTGCGCAGGGGATGATAAATGAAAAACTGTTTTTT; CDR3aa: CASSAQGMINEKLFF
abundance: .; v_gene: TRBV5-1; j_gene: TRBJ2-7; d_gene: .; CDR3nt: TGCGCCAGCAGCCCCGGGGACGGGACCTACGAGCAGTACTTC; CDR3aa: CASSPGDGTYEQYF
abundance: .; v_gene: TRBV20-1; j_gene: TRBJ1-2; d_gene: .; CDR3nt: TGCAGTGCTAGGGCAGGGTTCTATGGCTACACCTTC; CDR3aa: CSARAGFYGYTF
abundance: few; v_gene: TRBV15; j_gene: TRBJ2-2; d_gene: .; CDR3nt: TGTGCCACCAGCAGCGGAGACACCGGGGAGCTGTTTTTT; CDR3aa: CATSSGDTGELFF
abundance: .; v_gene: TRBV7-2; j_gene: TRBJ2-1; d_gene: .; CDR3nt: TGTGCCAGCAGCTCACGGAAGGATGGGGATGAGCAGTTCTTC; CDR3aa: CASSSRKDGDEQFF
abundance: .; v_gene: TRBV25-1; j_gene: TRBJ2-1; d_gene: TRBD1; CDR3nt: TGTGCCAGCAGTCGTGGCCGGGACAGGGACAATGAGCAGTTCTTC; CDR3aa: CASSRGRDRDNEQFF
abundance: .; v_gene: TRBV7-3; j_gene: TRBJ2-1; d_gene: TRBD2; CDR3nt: TGTGCCAGCAGTTTCATACGGGGGGGCCGTTATGAGCAGTTCTTC; CDR3aa: CASSFIRGGRYEQFF
abundance: few; v_gene: TRBV30; j_gene: TRBJ2-1; d_gene: TRBD1; CDR3nt: TGTGCCTGGGTCCCCACAGGGGCCGCAAGTGATGAGCAGTTCTTC; CDR3aa: CAWVPTGAASDEQFF
abundance: .; v_gene: TRBV10-3; j_gene: TRBJ2-3; d_gene: TRBD2; CDR3nt: TGTGCCATCAGTGGGCCCCCCGGCGGGAGGCTTAGCACAGATACGCAGTATTTT; CDR3aa: CAISGPPGGRLSTDTQYF
abundance: .; v_gene: TRBV6-2/TRBV6-3; j_gene: TRBJ1-1; d_gene: .; CDR3nt: TGTGCCAGCACTCAAACCCCGGGACAGAACACTGAAGCTTTCTTT; CDR3aa: CASTQTPGQNTEAFF
abundance: .; v_gene: TRBV10-3; j_gene: TRBJ1-1; d_gene: TRBD1; CDR3nt: TGTGCCATCCGGGACAGGGAGAACACTGAAGCTTTCTTT; CDR3aa: CAIRDRENTEAFF
abundance: .; v_gene: TRBV25-1; j_gene: TRBJ2-5; d_gene: TRBD2; CDR3nt: TGTGCCAGCAGCGTGACTAGCGAGGAAGAGACCCAGTACTTC; CDR3aa: CASSVTSEEETQYF
abundance: few; v_gene: TRBV5-1; j_gene: TRBJ2-3; d_gene: .; CDR3nt: TGCGCCAGCAGCTCGGACCCAAGGGGCACAGATACGCAGTATTTT; CDR3aa: CASSSDPRGTDTQYF
abundance: few; v_gene: TRBV28; j_gene: TRBJ2-1; d_gene: .; CDR3nt: TGTGCCAGCAGTCTGTTGCCCCCAAACAATGAGCAGTTCTTC; CDR3aa: CASSLLPPNNEQFF
abundance: many; v_gene: TRBV29-1; j_gene: TRBJ1-2; d_gene: TRBD1; CDR3nt: TGCAGCGTTGAGGTTTTAGGGACAGCATCTAACTATGGCTACACCTTC; CDR3aa: CSVEVLGTASNYGYTF
abundance: many; v_gene: TRBV29-1; j_gene: TRBJ1-2; d_gene: .; CDR3nt: TGCAGCGTCAGGGAACCCCGTGGCTACACCTTC; CDR3aa: CSVREPRGYTF
abundance: .; v_gene: TRBV5-6; j_gene: TRBJ2-4; d_gene: .; CDR3nt: TGTGCCAGCAGCTTGGAGGCGGGACGTCGGATAGCCAAAAACATTCAGTACTTC; CDR3aa: CASSLEAGRRIAKNIQYF
abundance: .; v_gene: TRBV6-2/TRBV6-3; j_gene: TRBJ2-7; d_gene: .; CDR3nt: TGTGCCAGCAGTTACGCGGAGACCTACGAGCAGTACTTC; CDR3aa: CASSYAETYEQYF
abundance: many; v_gene: TRBV12-3/TRBV12-4; j_gene: TRBJ2-5; d_gene: TRBD1; CDR3nt: TGTGCCAGCAGTTCCCGACAGGGAGAGACCCAGTACTTC; CDR3aa: CASSSRQGETQYF
abundance: few; v_gene: TRBV12-3/TRBV12-4; j_gene: TRBJ1-2; d_gene: TRBD1; CDR3nt: TGTGCCAGCAGTTTACCAGGGGGAGGCTACACCTTC; CDR3aa: CASSLPGGGYTF
abundance: many; v_gene: TRBV7-2; j_gene: TRBJ2-1; d_gene: TRBD2; CDR3nt: TGTGCCAGCAGCTCGACTAGCGGGCCGTACAATGAGCAGTTCTTC; CDR3aa: CASSSTSGPYNEQFF
abundance: few; v_gene: TRBV5-1; j_gene: TRBJ2-3; d_gene: .; CDR3nt: TGCGCCAGCAGCTTGGTCGGACTTAGCACAGATACGCAGTATTTT; CDR3aa: CASSLVGLSTDTQYF
abundance: many; v_gene: TRBV29-1; j_gene: TRBJ2-3; d_gene: .; CDR3nt: TGCAGCGTCGCGGGGTGGACAGATACGCAGTATTTT; CDR3aa: CSVAGWTDTQYF
abundance: many; v_gene: TRBV6-2/TRBV6-3; j_gene: TRBJ2-7; d_gene: TRBD2; CDR3nt: TGTGCCAGCCGTGCCCAAAGAGCGGGAGCTTGGTCAAAACCGTACTTC; CDR3aa: CASRAQRAGAWSKPYF
abundance: .; v_gene: TRBV29-1; j_gene: TRBJ2-2; d_gene: TRBD2; CDR3nt: TGCAGCGTTGCGGCCCTAGCGGGAGGCACCGGGGAGCTGTTTTTT; CDR3aa: CSVAALAGGTGELFF
abundance: many; v_gene: TRBV24-1; j_gene: TRBJ2-7; d_gene: .; CDR3nt: TGTGCCACCAGTGACACTGGGACTCAGCAGTACTTC; CDR3aa: CATSDTGTQQYF
abundance: .; v_gene: TRBV7-9; j_gene: TRBJ2-1; d_gene: TRBD2; CDR3nt: TGTTCCAGCAGCTTAGATGTGGCGGGAGGGCCACTTAATGAGCAGTTCTTC; CDR3aa: CSSSLDVAGGPLNEQFF
abundance: few; v_gene: TRBV4-1; j_gene: TRBJ2-1; d_gene: .; CDR3nt: TGCGCCAGCAGCCAAGAAGGGCAGAACTACAATGAGCAGTTCTTC; CDR3aa: CASSQEGQNYNEQFF
abundance: few; v_gene: TRBV20-1; j_gene: TRBJ1-6; d_gene: .; CDR3nt: TGCAGTGCTAGAGAGAGTACCGGGCCCCACAATTCACCCCTCCACTTT; CDR3aa: CSARESTGPHNSPLHF
abundance: few; v_gene: TRBV20-1; j_gene: TRBJ1-6; d_gene: .; CDR3nt: TGCAGTGCTAGACGGCTAGGAGAGGGCTATAATTCACCCCTCCACTTT; CDR3aa: CSARRLGEGYNSPLHF
abundance: .; v_gene: TRBV2; j_gene: TRBJ1-3; d_gene: TRBD1; CDR3nt: TGTGCCAGCAGGGCGGGACAGGCCGAACCTGGAAACACCATATATTTT; CDR3aa: CASRAGQAEPGNTIYF
abundance: few; v_gene: TRBV6-2/TRBV6-3; j_gene: TRBJ1-2; d_gene: .; CDR3nt: TGTGCCAGCAGTTACTCTCCTGGGACCCCGAACTATGGCTACACCTTC; CDR3aa: CASSYSPGTPNYGYTF
abundance: few; v_gene: TRBV7-2; j_gene: TRBJ1-5; d_gene: TRBD1; CDR3nt: TGTGCCAGCAGCCTAGGGGGACAGGGTAATCATCAGCCCCAGCATTTT; CDR3aa: CASSLGGQGNHQPQHF
abundance: .; v_gene: TRBV10-2; j_gene: TRBJ2-1; d_gene: .; CDR3nt: TGCGCCAGCAGGCTAGGGTCGAGCTCCTACAATGAGCAGTTCTTC; CDR3aa: CASRLGSSSYNEQFF
abundance: few; v_gene: TRBV30; j_gene: TRBJ2-1; d_gene: .; CDR3nt: TGTGCCTGGAACTCCTACAATGAGCAGTTCTTC; CDR3aa: CAWNSYNEQFF
abundance: few; v_gene: TRBV4-1; j_gene: TRBJ1-5; d_gene: .; CDR3nt: TGCGCCAGCAGCCAAGAGGGGGTGGGGCCCCAGCATTTT; CDR3aa: CASSQEGVGPQHF
abundance: many; v_gene: TRBV5-5; j_gene: TRBJ1-1; d_gene: .; CDR3nt: TGTGCCAGCAGCTTGGCCCGGGACTGGACTGAAGCTTTCTTT; CDR3aa: CASSLARDWTEAFF
abundance: few; v_gene: TRBV20-1; j_gene: TRBJ2-7; d_gene: TRBD1; CDR3nt: TGCAGTGCTGGAGCCGGGACAGCAGAGGACGAGCAGTACTTC; CDR3aa: CSAGAGTAEDEQYF
abundance: .; v_gene: TRBV27; j_gene: TRBJ1-3; d_gene: .; CDR3nt: TGTGCCAGCAGTTTATCTCCCCACAGGGCTGGAAACACCATATATTTT; CDR3aa: CASSLSPHRAGNTIYF
abundance: .; v_gene: TRBV7-9; j_gene: TRBJ2-1; d_gene: .; CDR3nt: TGTGCCAGCACCCGCGCTACGAATGAGCAGTTCTTC; CDR3aa: CASTRATNEQFF
abundance: many; v_gene: TRBV7-2; j_gene: TRBJ2-4; d_gene: TRBD2; CDR3nt: TGTGCCAGCAGCCGCCTTGGCGGGGGGGACGCCAAAAACATTCAGTACTTC; CDR3aa: CASSRLGGGDAKNIQYF
abundance: few; v_gene: TRBV5-6; j_gene: TRBJ2-1; d_gene: TRBD1; CDR3nt: TGTGCCACCACAGGGGGAGCGGACTCCTACAATGAGCAGTTCTTC; CDR3aa: CATTGGADSYNEQFF
abundance: many; v_gene: TRBV29-1; j_gene: TRBJ2-5; d_gene: TRBD2; CDR3nt: TGCAGCGTTGTTGTTAGCGGGGGAGCTGAGACCCAGTACTTC; CDR3aa: CSVVVSGGAETQYF
abundance: many; v_gene: TRBV12-3/TRBV12-4; j_gene: TRBJ2-2; d_gene: .; CDR3nt: TGTGCCAGCAGTCCCTCCCGGGACTCGAACACCGGGGAGCTGTTTTTT; CDR3aa: CASSPSRDSNTGELFF
abundance: .; v_gene: TRBV5-1; j_gene: TRBJ1-2; d_gene: .; CDR3nt: TGCGCCAGCAGCTTGGTGACGGACTATGGCTACACCTTC; CDR3aa: CASSLVTDYGYTF
abundance: .; v_gene: TRBV20-1; j_gene: TRBJ2-5; d_gene: .; CDR3nt: TGCAGTGCTAGAGATCTCGCGCTCCAAGAGACCCAGTACTTC; CDR3aa: CSARDLALQETQYF
abundance: few; v_gene: TRBV18; j_gene: TRBJ2-7; d_gene: TRBD1; CDR3nt: TGTGCCAGCTCACCACCAGGGACAGGGTCAGGGGAGCAGTACTTC; CDR3aa: CASSPPGTGSGEQYF
abundance: many; v_gene: TRBV3-1; j_gene: TRBJ2-2; d_gene: TRBD2; CDR3nt: TGTGCCAGCAGCCCCCGGACTAGCGCTGACGGGGAGCTGTTTTTT; CDR3aa: CASSPRTSADGELFF
abundance: .; v_gene: TRBV7-8; j_gene: TRBJ2-5; d_gene: .; CDR3nt: TGTGCCAGCAGCCCAGGGGTTAGCGGGCGCCAAGAGACCCAGTACTTC; CDR3aa: CASSPGVSGRQETQYF
abundance: many; v_gene: TRBV20-1; j_gene: TRBJ2-1; d_gene: TRBD2; CDR3nt: TGCAGTGCCCGACTAGCGGGAGACTGGAATGAGCAGTTCTTC; CDR3aa: CSARLAGDWNEQFF
abundance: few; v_gene: TRBV20-1; j_gene: TRBJ2-6; d_gene: .; CDR3nt: TGCAGTGCTAGAGCTCAGGCAGCTGGGGCCAACGTCCTGACTTTC; CDR3aa: CSARAQAAGANVLTF
abundance: .; v_gene: TRBV5-1; j_gene: TRBJ2-7; d_gene: .; CDR3nt: TGCGCCAGCAGCCGAGGAGGGGCGATTGACTCCTACGAGCAGTACTTC; CDR3aa: CASSRGGAIDSYEQYF
abundance: .; v_gene: TRBV12-5; j_gene: TRBJ2-6; d_gene: TRBD1; CDR3nt: TGTGCTAGTGGTAGCGGACAGGCGAGCTCTGGGGCCAACGGCCTGACTTTC; CDR3aa: CASGSGQASSGANGLTF
abundance: many; v_gene: TRBV7-9; j_gene: TRBJ1-1; d_gene: .; CDR3nt: TGTGCCAGCACTCTTAACACTGAAGCTTTCTTT; CDR3aa: CASTLNTEAFF
abundance: .; v_gene: TRBV5-5; j_gene: TRBJ1-3; d_gene: .; CDR3nt: TGTGCCAGCAGCTTGGGGATGGCAGGGTGGAACACCATATATTTT; CDR3aa: CASSLGMAGWNTIYF